A selection of T cell receptor beta chains follows, all from one sample in a study of spatial heterogeneity in lung cancer. TCRdb passed the 5' RACE reads through MiXCR, listing each CDR3 protein once. This table holds just under 45,000 distinct CDR3 sequences, about 22% found once. Sequences were derived from PBMCs, sampled at follow-up. The receptors were gathered from a female donor with early-stage non-small cell lung cancer. The CDR3 runs from the conserved cysteine through the conserved F or W. D genes are given only for firm matches. Expanded clones are given a class, and other clones once, few, many or no size at all.

D	V	J	size	CDR3	DNA
TRBD1	TRBV10-3	TRBJ2-7	-	CAISDRGGTSEQYF	TGTGCCATCAGTGATAGAGGGGGCACCTCCGAGCAGTACTTC
TRBD1	TRBV3-1	TRBJ1-1	many	CASSQARGREAFF	TGTGCCAGCAGCCAAGCCAGGGGGCGTGAAGCTTTCTTT
-	TRBV18	TRBJ2-7	few	CASSPPGLPQEQYF	TGTGCCAGCTCACCACCGGGCCTACCTCAAGAGCAGTACTTC
-	TRBV3-1	TRBJ2-7	many	CASSQGSGAYEQYF	TGTGCCAGCAGCCAAGGGTCAGGGGCCTACGAGCAGTACTTC
TRBD2	TRBV5-1	TRBJ2-6	-	CASSQRLAGAPSGANVLTF	TGCGCCAGCAGCCAACGACTAGCGGGAGCCCCCTCTGGGGCCAACGTCCTGACTTTC
TRBD2	TRBV20-1	TRBJ2-1	-	CSAYTSGSWYEQFF	TGCAGTGCATATACTAGCGGGAGTTGGTATGAGCAGTTCTTC
-	TRBV2	TRBJ1-2	many	CASSDSSGYGYTF	TGTGCCAGCAGTGACTCTTCGGGCTATGGCTACACCTTC
-	TRBV6-1	TRBJ1-5	many	CASGEGQPQHF	TGTGCCAGCGGTGAGGGTCAGCCCCAGCATTTT
TRBD2	TRBV6-6	TRBJ2-5	once	CASSYPPSGGETQYF	TGTGCCAGCAGTTACCCCCCATCGGGAGGAGAGACCCAGTACTTC
TRBD1	TRBV2	TRBJ2-3	-	CASRGQLTDTQYF	TGTGCCAGCAGGGGACAGCTCACAGATACGCAGTATTTT
-	TRBV24-1	TRBJ2-1	few	CATSDSGTGSGGYNEQFF	TGTGCCACCAGTGATTCCGGGACAGGTTCGGGGGGCTACAATGAGCAGTTCTTC
-	TRBV3-1	TRBJ2-2	-	CASSQASIGELFF	TGTGCCAGCAGCCAAGCTAGTATCGGGGAGCTGTTTTTT
TRBD2	TRBV9	TRBJ2-1	-	CASSVASTSGSGYNEQFF	TGTGCCAGCAGCGTAGCGTCCACTAGCGGGAGTGGCTACAATGAGCAGTTCTTC
-	TRBV19	TRBJ2-7	medium-sized	CASNKGLGPYEQYF	TGTGCCAGTAATAAGGGACTGGGCCCCTACGAGCAGTACTTC
-	TRBV11-2	TRBJ2-7	few	CASSFERVGGQYF	TGTGCCAGCAGCTTTGAAAGGGTTGGGGGGCAGTACTTC
TRBD1	TRBV29-1	TRBJ2-7	few	CSTTLTGGNEQYF	TGCAGCACGACCTTGACAGGGGGCAACGAGCAGTACTTC
-	TRBV5-8	TRBJ1-1	-	CASSFYRVEAFF	TGTGCCAGCAGTTTTTACAGGGTTGAAGCTTTCTTT
TRBD1	TRBV3-1	TRBJ1-4	-	CASSRRGQGNEKLFF	TGTGCCAGCAGTCGCCGGGGACAGGGCAATGAAAAACTGTTTTTT
TRBD2	TRBV7-3	TRBJ2-1	-	CASSLAGDREEQFF	TGTGCCAGCAGCTTAGCGGGAGATCGGGAAGAGCAGTTCTTC
TRBD2	TRBV24-1	TRBJ2-3	many	CATSAPERGGVDTQYF	TGTGCCACCAGTGCCCCAGAGCGGGGAGGGGTAGATACGCAGTATTTT
-	TRBV7-3	TRBJ1-2	many	CASSLTGRQVGYTF	TGTGCCAGCAGCCTCACCGGTCGACAGGTTGGCTACACCTTC
TRBD1	TRBV20-1	TRBJ2-3	many	CSASDRGPTDTQYF	TGCAGTGCTTCGGACAGGGGCCCCACAGATACGCAGTATTTT
TRBD2	TRBV6-1	TRBJ2-3	-	CASSGAGGTDTQYF	TGTGCCAGCAGTGGAGCGGGAGGCACAGATACGCAGTATTTT
-	TRBV10-3	TRBJ1-2	-	CAIRPHGDPGAYGYTF	TGTGCCATCAGACCCCATGGGGACCCGGGGGCCTATGGCTACACCTTC